This T cell receptor beta chain is from a study of T cells in Graves' hyperthyroidism and ophthalmopathy. This clonotype was found many times. It was RNA transcripts that yielded the amplified TCR beta CDR3 regions. First-round RT-PCR targeting the TCR CDR3 was performed with the HTBI primer set. From the multiplex PCR reads, TCRdb called clonotypes with MiXCR, one entry per CDR3 protein. The table shows 400,000 or so distinct CDR3 sequences, with around an eighth occurring only once. Germline-derived CDR1 and CDR2 are SQVTM and ANQGSEA. This CDR3 is 12 amino acids long. The V and J ends lost 3 bases and 4 bases respectively, with 10 bases between them.

The rearrangement joins TRBV29-1 to TRBJ2-7; TRBD2 is a possible D gene (6 bases). The receptor was derived from a man in his forties or fifties with Graves' ophthalmopathy. The sequencing input was blood. The CDR3 DNA reads TGCAGCGTTGACCAGGAGGGGTACGAGCAGTACTTC. Translation: CSVDQEGYEQYF.